This T cell receptor (beta chain) was obtained from a study of blood T cell repertoires in COVID-19. In the study's own analysis: Cell counts per sample came from amplifying reference gene primers. Only in-frame clones appear in the TCRdb table, and some are missing; sequencing was by immunoSEQ multiplex PCR. V, J and clone size are taken as reported in that table, and D and trimming were inferred from the DNA itself. The repertoire consists of fewer than 400,000 clones, with 90% occurring once and the leading ten covering about 4%. Sequencing input: PBMCs or T cells enriched from blood (not recorded which). The clonotype originates from a woman under 40 who had been exposed to COVID-19.

The DNA for the CDR3 is TGTGCCAGCAGCTTAGGCCCACAGCCAAATGAAAAACTGTTTTTT. The encoded protein is CASSLGPQPNEKLFF. This chain uses TRBV7-6 with TRBJ1-4; D ambiguous. Germline values: CDR1 SGHVS, CDR2 FNYEAQ. The CDR3 loop spans 15 amino acids. Trimming pared 1 base from V and 5 bases from J, leaving 11 bases between. The whole variable domain, filled in from reference TRBV7-6 and TRBJ1-4, reads GAGVSQSPRYKVTKRGQDVALRCDPISGHVSLYWYRQALGQGPEFLTYFNYEAQQDKSGLPNDRFSAERPEGSISTLTIQRTEQRDSAMYRCASSLGPQPNEKLFFGSGTQLSVL.